This T cell receptor beta chain was sequenced during a study of blood T cells in healthy people across ages. Study observations and caveats: Researchers report that TCR beta diversity correlated strongly with naive T cell percentage. Across the age range, TCR beta diversity per million T cells fell in a roughly linear way.

The CDR3 covers 16 residues. The V and J ends lost 6 bases and 8 bases, in that order; junction bases with no gene match: 13. Germline assignment: CDR1 MNHEY and CDR2 SMNVEV (reference sequence). With a J-beta primer mix and a sample-barcoded 5' primer, a second PCR ran about 6 to 11 cycles. TCRdb re-called the 5' RACE reads with MiXCR, one entry per CDR3 protein. The repertoire holds 1,500,000 or so distinct CDR3 sequences, approximately 59% seen once, with 6.5% to 8.5% in the top ten. As regards this clonotype: Its target is not known.

Every donor provided roughly 10 milliliters of peripheral blood. V is TRBV27 and J is TRBJ1-4; TRBD1 matches at 9 bases. The sequenced material came from blood. The receptor's source is a man aged 18 to 35 in good health. CDR3 amino acids: CASSPLPGQGKEKLFF. Written as DNA, the CDR3 is TGTGCCAGCAGCCCCCTTCCGGGACAGGGTAAAGAAAAACTGTTTTTT. Supplemented by reference TRBV27 and TRBJ1-4, the full variable domain reads EAQVTQNPRYLITVTGKKLTVTCSQNMNHEYMSWYRQDPGLGLRQIYYSMNVEVTDKGDVPEGYKVSRKEKRNFPLILESPSPNQTSLYFCASSPLPGQGKEKLFFGSGTQLSVL.